The clone carrying this T cell receptor beta chain showed up many times. No antigen is known for it. The data originate from a study of T cells after yellow fever vaccination. Across the study: It was SMART-Seq v4 Ultra Low Input that prepared the fractions with low cell numbers.

The CDR3 covers 13 residues. V lost 3 bases to trimming and J lost 3 bases, with 10 bases between them. CDR1 and CDR2 from the germline V gene are SGDLS and YYNGEE. Regarding the study as a whole: The appearance of a small share of clonotypes in both CD4 and CD8 compartments was observed.

TCRdb analysed the 5' RACE reads with MiXCR anew, one entry per CDR3 protein. The table shows 300,000 or so distinct CDR3 sequences, with 6.8% occurring only once. The input for sequencing was PBMCs, taken about 41 days after the first yellow fever vaccination. The clonotype comes from a man in his late teens or twenties who received the YFV17D yellow fever vaccine. This chain uses TRBV9 with TRBJ2-7; tentatively, D is TRBD1 (5 bases). CDR3 sequence: CASSATDSYEQYF. The CDR3 DNA is TGTGCCAGCAGCGCTACCGACAGCTACGAGCAGTACTTC.